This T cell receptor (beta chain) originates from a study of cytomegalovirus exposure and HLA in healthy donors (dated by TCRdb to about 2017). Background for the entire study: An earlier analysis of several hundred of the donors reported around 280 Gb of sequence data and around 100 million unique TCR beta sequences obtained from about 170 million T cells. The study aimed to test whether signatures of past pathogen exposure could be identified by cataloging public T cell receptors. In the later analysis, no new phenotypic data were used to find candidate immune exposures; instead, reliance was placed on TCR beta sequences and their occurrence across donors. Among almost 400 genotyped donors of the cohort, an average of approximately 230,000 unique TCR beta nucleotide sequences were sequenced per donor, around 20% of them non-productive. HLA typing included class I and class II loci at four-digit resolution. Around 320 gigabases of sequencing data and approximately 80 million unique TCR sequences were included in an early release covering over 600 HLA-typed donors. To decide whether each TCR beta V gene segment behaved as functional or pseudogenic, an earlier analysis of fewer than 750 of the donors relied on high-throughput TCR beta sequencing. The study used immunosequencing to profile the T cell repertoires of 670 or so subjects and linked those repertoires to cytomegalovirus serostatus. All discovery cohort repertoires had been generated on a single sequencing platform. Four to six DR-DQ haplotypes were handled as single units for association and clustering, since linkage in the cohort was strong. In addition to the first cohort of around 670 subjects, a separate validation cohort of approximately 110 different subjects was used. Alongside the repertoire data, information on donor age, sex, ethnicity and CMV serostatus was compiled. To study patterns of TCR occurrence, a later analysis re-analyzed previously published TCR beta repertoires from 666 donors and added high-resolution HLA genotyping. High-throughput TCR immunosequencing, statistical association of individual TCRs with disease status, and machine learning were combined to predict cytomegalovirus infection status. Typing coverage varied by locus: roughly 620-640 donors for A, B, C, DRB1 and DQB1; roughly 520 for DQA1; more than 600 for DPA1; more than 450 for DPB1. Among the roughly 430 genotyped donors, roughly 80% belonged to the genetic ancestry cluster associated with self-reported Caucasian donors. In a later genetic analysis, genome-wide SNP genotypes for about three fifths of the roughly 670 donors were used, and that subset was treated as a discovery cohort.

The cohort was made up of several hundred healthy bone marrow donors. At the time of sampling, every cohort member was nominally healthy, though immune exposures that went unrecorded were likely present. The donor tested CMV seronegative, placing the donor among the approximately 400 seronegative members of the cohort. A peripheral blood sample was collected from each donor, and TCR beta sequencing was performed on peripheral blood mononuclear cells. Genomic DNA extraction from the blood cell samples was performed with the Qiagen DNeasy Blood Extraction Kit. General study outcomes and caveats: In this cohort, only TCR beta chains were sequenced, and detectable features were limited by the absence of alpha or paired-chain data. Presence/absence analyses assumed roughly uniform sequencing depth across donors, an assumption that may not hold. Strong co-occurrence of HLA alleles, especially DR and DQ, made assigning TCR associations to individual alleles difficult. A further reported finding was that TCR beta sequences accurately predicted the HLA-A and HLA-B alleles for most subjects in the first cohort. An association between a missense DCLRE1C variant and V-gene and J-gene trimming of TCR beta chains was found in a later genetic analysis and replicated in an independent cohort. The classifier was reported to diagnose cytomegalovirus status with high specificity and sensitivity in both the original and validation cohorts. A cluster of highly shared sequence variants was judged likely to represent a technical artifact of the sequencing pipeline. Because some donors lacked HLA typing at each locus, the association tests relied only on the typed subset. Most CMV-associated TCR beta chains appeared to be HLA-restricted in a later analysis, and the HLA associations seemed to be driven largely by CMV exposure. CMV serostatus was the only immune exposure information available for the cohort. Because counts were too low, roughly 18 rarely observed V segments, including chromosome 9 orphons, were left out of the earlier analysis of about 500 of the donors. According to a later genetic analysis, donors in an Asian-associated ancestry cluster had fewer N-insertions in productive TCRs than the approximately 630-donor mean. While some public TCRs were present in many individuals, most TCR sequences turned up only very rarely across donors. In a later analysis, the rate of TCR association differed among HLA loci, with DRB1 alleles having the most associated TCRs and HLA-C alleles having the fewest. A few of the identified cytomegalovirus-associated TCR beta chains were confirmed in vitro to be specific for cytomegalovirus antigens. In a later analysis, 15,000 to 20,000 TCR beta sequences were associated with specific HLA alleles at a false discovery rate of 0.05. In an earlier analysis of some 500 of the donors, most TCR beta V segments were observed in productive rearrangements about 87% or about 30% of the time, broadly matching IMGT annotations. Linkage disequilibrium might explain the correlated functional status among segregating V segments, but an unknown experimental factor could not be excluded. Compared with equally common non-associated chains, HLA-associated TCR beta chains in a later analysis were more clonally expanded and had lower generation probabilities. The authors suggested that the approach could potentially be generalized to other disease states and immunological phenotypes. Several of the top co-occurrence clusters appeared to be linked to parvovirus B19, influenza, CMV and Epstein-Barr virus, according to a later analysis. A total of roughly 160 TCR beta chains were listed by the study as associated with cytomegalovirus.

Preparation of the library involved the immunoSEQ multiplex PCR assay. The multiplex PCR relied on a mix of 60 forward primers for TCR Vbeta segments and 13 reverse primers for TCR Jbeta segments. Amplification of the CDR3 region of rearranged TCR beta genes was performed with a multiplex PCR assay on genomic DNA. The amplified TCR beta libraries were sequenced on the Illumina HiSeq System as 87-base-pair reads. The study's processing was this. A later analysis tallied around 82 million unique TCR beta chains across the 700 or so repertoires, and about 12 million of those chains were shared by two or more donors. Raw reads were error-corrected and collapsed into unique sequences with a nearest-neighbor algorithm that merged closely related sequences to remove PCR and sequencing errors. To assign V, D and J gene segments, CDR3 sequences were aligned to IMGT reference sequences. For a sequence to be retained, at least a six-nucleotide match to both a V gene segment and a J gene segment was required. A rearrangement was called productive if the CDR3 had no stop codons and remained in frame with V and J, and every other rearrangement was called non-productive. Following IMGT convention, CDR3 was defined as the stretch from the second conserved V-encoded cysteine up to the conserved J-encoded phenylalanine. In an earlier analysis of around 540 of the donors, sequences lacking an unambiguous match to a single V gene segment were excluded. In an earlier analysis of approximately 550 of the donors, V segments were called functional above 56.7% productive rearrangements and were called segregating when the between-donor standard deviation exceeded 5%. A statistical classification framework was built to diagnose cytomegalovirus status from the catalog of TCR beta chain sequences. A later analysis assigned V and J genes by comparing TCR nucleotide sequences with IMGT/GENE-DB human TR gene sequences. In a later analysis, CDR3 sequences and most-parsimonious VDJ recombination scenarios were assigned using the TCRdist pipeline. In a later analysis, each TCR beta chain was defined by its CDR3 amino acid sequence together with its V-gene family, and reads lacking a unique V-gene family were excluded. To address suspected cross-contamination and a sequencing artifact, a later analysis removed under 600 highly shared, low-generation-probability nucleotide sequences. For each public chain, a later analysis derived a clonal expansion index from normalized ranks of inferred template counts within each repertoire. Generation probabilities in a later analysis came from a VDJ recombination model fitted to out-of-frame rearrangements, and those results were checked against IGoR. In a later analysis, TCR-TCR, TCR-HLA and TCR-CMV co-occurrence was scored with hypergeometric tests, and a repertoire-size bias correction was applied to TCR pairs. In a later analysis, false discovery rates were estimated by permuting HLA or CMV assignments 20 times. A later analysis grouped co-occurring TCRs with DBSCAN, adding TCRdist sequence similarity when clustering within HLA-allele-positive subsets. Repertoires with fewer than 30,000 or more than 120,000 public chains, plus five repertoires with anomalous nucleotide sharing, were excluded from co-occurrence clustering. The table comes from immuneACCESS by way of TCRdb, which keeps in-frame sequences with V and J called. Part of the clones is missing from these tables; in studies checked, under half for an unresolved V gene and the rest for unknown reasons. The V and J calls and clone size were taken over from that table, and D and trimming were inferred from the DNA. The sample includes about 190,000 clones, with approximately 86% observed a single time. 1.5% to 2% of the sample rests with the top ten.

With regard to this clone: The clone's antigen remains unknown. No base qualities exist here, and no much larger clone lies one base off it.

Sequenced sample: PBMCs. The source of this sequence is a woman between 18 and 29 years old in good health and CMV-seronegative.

The CDR3 loop reads CASSLGDRAAGALHF. The DNA reads TGTGCCAGCAGTTTAGGGGACAGGGCGGCCGGGGCCCTCCACTTT. The V and J genes are TRBV27 and TRBJ1-6; the junction holds 9 bases that match TRBD1. V lost 2 bases and J lost 14 bases, and the count of bases not matched to a germline gene is 10. The germline V gene (reference sequence) specifies MNHEY as CDR1 and SMNVEV as CDR2. The CDR3 sequence holds 15 residues, the cysteine and phenylalanine included. Just the 45-base CDR3 DNA is kept, in frame starting at base 1.